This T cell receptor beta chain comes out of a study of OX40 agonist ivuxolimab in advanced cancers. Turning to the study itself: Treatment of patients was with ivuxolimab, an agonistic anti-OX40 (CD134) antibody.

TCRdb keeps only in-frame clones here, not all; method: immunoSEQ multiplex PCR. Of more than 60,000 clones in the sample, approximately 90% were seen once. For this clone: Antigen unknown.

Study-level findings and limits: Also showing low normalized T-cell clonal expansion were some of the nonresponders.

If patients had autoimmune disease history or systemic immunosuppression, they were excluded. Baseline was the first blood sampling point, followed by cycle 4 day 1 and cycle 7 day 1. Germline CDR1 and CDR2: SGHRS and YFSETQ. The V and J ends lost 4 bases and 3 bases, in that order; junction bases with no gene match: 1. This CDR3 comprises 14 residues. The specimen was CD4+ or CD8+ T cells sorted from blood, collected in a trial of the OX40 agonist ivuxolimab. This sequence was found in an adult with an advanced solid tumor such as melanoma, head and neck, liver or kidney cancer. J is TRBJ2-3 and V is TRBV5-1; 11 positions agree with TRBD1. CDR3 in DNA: TGCGCCAGCAGCCGGGACAGGGGGACAGATACGCAGTATTTT. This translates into CASSRDRGTDTQYF.